This entry lists 9 T cell receptor beta chains sequenced from one sample in a study of post-analysis software for immune sequencing data. cDNA libraries of TCR beta carried unique molecular identifiers. Using its own MiXCR run on the PCR reads, TCRdb lists one record per CDR3 protein. The table has roughly 600,000 distinct CDR3 sequences, roughly 45% seen once. Study outcomes and limitations: In patients, TRBV5-6, TRBV5-1 and TRBV20-1 belonged to about five TRBV segments found more frequently than in controls.

No antigen has been identified for these receptors. The sample taken for sequencing was blood. The origin of the receptors is a girl aged 10 to 17 with multiple sclerosis.

In this sample, this clonotype turned up a few times. V usage is TRBV10-3 and J usage is TRBJ2-1; TRBD2 agrees at 11 bases. After removal of 10 bases from V and 4 bases from J, the junction contained 6 bases not matched to a gene. The CDR3 loop spans 14 amino acids. Germline CDR1 is ENHRY and CDR2 is SYGVKD. DNA of the CDR3: TGTGCCACCGTGACTAGCGGGAATTACAATGAGCAGTTCTTC. It yields the protein CATVTSGNYNEQFF.

The chain joins TRBV7-3 to TRBJ1-2; D might be TRBD1 (6 bases). The CDR3 loop spans 14 amino acids. Germline V lookup: CDR1 SGHTA, CDR2 FQGTGA. V gave up 1 base and J gave up 6 bases, with 12 bases separating them. Written as DNA, the CDR3 is TGTGCCAGCAGCTTAATGCCCGGGGGCGATGGCTACACCTTC. Amino acid sequence: CASSLMPGGDGYTF. The full variable domain, with the rest looked up from reference TRBV7-3 and TRBJ1-2, is GAGVSQTPSNKVTEKGKYVELRCDPISGHTALYWYRQSLGQGPEFLIYFQGTGAADDSGLPNDRFFAVRPEGSVSTLKIQRTERGDSAVYLCASSLMPGGDGYTFGSGTRLTVV.

The chain employs TRBV12-3 or TRBV12-4 and TRBJ2-1; 11 nucleotides line up with TRBD2. The CDR3 is made up of 21 amino acids. V trimming: 0 bases; J trimming: 6 bases; junction bases outside the gene matches: 19. In nucleotides, the CDR3 is TGTGCCAGCAGTTTAGCCCCGGGACTAGCGGATGTGGTCCCATTTCGCAATGAGCAGTTCTTC. Translation: CASSLAPGLADVVPFRNEQFF.

This clonotype was picked up a small number of times. The chain links TRBV7-3 to TRBJ2-3; a weak D match, TRBD2 (5 bases). The CDR3 runs to 13 residues. V lost 4 bases and J lost 3, with 8 bases in between. The V gene's germline CDR1 is SGHTA and CDR2 FQGTGA. The CDR3 DNA sequence: TGTGCCAGCAGCTCGGGGATGACAGATACGCAGTATTTT. As protein: CASSSGMTDTQYF.

The chain uses TRBV3-1 and TRBJ2-1; 11 nucleotides agree with TRBD2. The V and J ends lost 3 bases and 6 bases, in that order; junction bases with no gene match: 7. CDR3 length: 16 amino acids. Germline CDR1 LGHDT, CDR2 YNNKEL (reference sequence). In DNA, the CDR3 is TGTGCCAGCAGCCAGACACTAGCGGGGGTCCTCAATGAGCAGTTCTTC. Its translation: CASSQTLAGVLNEQFF.

In this sample, this clonotype turned up a few times. This chain joins TRBV13 and TRBJ2-5; 7 nucleotides agree with TRBD2. V shed 4 bases, J shed 5 bases, and the junction held 13 bases outside the gene matches. The CDR3 is made up of 16 amino acids. Germline CDR1 and CDR2: PRHDT and FYEKMQ (reference sequence). CDR3 in amino acids: CASSSQGTGGRETQYF. The CDR3 nucleotides are TGTGCCAGCAGCTCCCAGGGTACGGGAGGTAGGGAGACCCAGTACTTC.

V usage is TRBV6-5 and J usage is TRBJ2-5, with a weak D call TRBD1 (5 bases). TRBJ2-7 explains the end of the DNA better; the J call may be wrong. Germline V lookup: CDR1 MNHEY, CDR2 SVGAGI. This CDR3 contains 13 residues. The CDR3 protein is CASNQGQGTEQYF. In DNA, the CDR3 is TGTGCCAGCAACCAAGGCCAGGGTACCGAGCAGTACTTC.

This chain uses TRBV7-2 with TRBJ2-7; D tentatively fits TRBD1 or TRBD2 (6 bases each). This CDR3 comprises 15 residues. Germline assignment: CDR1 SGHTA and CDR2 FQGNSA. V shed 5 bases and J shed 3 bases, with 17 bases lying between them. CDR3 sequence reads: CASSIRGTPNYEQYF. DNA for the CDR3: TGTGCCAGCAGCATACGGGGGACACCGAACTACGAGCAGTACTTC.

This clonotype was counted only a few times. This rearrangement joins TRBV7-2 to TRBJ2-7; 15 positions agree with TRBD2. Per the germline V gene, CDR1 is SGHTA and CDR2 is FQGNSA. CDR3 length equals 16 residues. J gave up 3 bases and V 1 base, and 1 base lay outside the gene matches. CDR3 protein: CASSLGGLAGGYEQYF. CDR3 in DNA: TGTGCCAGCAGCTTAGGGGGACTAGCGGGGGGCTACGAGCAGTACTTC.